One and the same sample provided the 32 T cell receptor beta chains below, sequenced in a study of T cell changes during pregnancy in multiple sclerosis. The data were produced by immunoSEQ multiplex PCR, yet TCRdb's version contains in-frame clones alone and is incomplete. The repertoire consists of approximately 44,000 clones, with 75% to 95% occurring once and the leading ten covering about 0.51%. The specimen comprised CD4+ T cells from peripheral blood mononuclear cells, sampled in the second trimester of pregnancy. The receptors here all came from a female donor in good health, enrolled as a control in a pregnancy study.

The gene calls are TRBV29-1 and TRBJ2-5; the D gene is possibly TRBD1 (5 bases). The germline CDR1 and CDR2 sequences are SQVTM and ANQGSEA. The CDR3 sequence is 12 residues long. With 4 bases removed from V and 5 bases from J, the gap between germline ends came to 11 bases. DNA of the CDR3: TGCAGCGTTGTTAGGGGCCGGGAGACCCAGTACTTC. It yields the protein CSVVRGRETQYF.

The V call is TRBV28, the J call TRBJ2-3; 11 nucleotides match TRBD2. Per germline, CDR1 MDHEN and CDR2 SYDVKM. The length of the CDR3 is 21 residues. J was trimmed by 1 base and V by 5 bases; bases with no gene match: 20. In DNA, the CDR3 is TGTGCCAGCAGTGGGGGATGGCTAGCGGGAGGCCCTTCAGGGGGCACAGATACGCAGTATTTT. Encoded protein: CASSGGWLAGGPSGGTDTQYF. The variable domain in full, with the rest retrieved from reference TRBV28 and TRBJ2-3, is DVKVTQSSRYLVKRTGEKVFLECVQDMDHENMFWYRQDPGLGLRLIYFSYDVKMKEKGDIPEGYSVSREKKERFSLILESASTNQTSMYLCASSGGWLAGGPSGGTDTQYFGPGTRLTVL.

V gene TRBV29-1 combines with J gene TRBJ2-2, with a possible D match to TRBD1 (6 bases). With 0 bases removed from V and 5 bases from J, the gap between germline ends came to 7 bases. CDR1 is SQVTM and CDR2 is ANQGSEA in the germline V gene. The CDR3 covers 13 residues. Here the CDR3 DNA reads TGCAGCGTTGAAGATAGGGGGACCGGGGAGCTGTTTTTT. The encoded protein is CSVEDRGTGELFF.

The V call is TRBV27, the J call TRBJ2-5, with 8 bases that match TRBD2. The ends lost 3 bases at V and 6 bases at J; junction bases unmatched: 12. The CDR3 sequence is 16 residues long. From germline, CDR1 is MNHEY and CDR2 SMNVEV (reference sequence). CDR3 sequence reads: CASSLASGGGIQTQYF. The CDR3 region has the DNA TGTGCCAGCAGTTTGGCCTCCGGGGGGGGAATCCAGACCCAGTACTTC.

The CDR3 nucleotides are TGTGCCAGCAGCGGACAGAAAGCGAGTGAAAAACTGTTTTTT. Its translation is CASSGQKASEKLFF. The gene calls are TRBV6-1 and TRBJ1-4, with D possibly TRBD1 on 6 matching bases. Deletions cut 6 bases from V and 7 bases from J, with 15 bases between. The CDR3 is 14 amino acids. CDR1 and CDR2 from the germline V gene are MNHNS and SASEGT.

The chain has TRBV30 and TRBJ2-5; 8 bases are a match to TRBD2. The CDR3 runs to 12 residues. V gave up 3 bases and J gave up 4 bases; unmatched junction bases: 1. CDR1 and CDR2 from the germline V gene are GTSNPN and SVGIG (reference sequence). CDR3 coding DNA: TGTGCCTGGAGGGCGGGGGGAGAGACCCAGTACTTC. This encodes CAWRAGGETQYF.

There are a few counts of this clone. V is TRBV19 and J is TRBJ1-4; 8 bases are a match to TRBD1. This CDR3 region has 15 residues. The trim removed 3 bases at V and 7 bases at J, leaving 7 bases unmatched. Germline lookup yields CDR1 LNHDA and CDR2 SQIVND (reference sequence). CDR3 nucleotides: TGTGCCAGTAGTATTCAGGGGGCGCTCGGTGAAAAACTGTTTTTT. Its translation: CASSIQGALGEKLFF.

The sample holds one count of this clone. J is TRBJ1-2 and V is TRBV20-1; D call uncertain. Trimming left V 6 bases short and J 4 bases short, with 9 bases between. The CDR3 has 11 amino acids. Germline V gene sequence: CDR1 DFQATT, CDR2 SNEGSKA (reference sequence). CDR3 in amino acids: CSALGRYGYTF. The CDR3 region has the DNA TGCAGTGCCCTTGGGCGCTATGGCTACACCTTC.

The rearrangement joins TRBV7-2 to TRBJ2-7; TRBD1 aligns across 8 bases. Germline V gives CDR1 SGHTA, CDR2 FQGNSA. CDR3 size: 13 residues. V lost 5 bases, J lost 3 bases, and 3 bases stayed unmatched. The CDR3 loop reads CASSTQGDYEQYF. The CDR3 DNA follows: TGTGCCAGCAGCACACAGGGGGACTACGAGCAGTACTTC.

The CDR3 nucleotides are TGTCCTAAAGGGGACAGGGTCTCCTACGAGCAGTACTTC. This sequence encodes CPKGDRVSYEQYF. The gene calls are TRBV15 and TRBJ2-7, with 9 nucleotides matching TRBD1. CDR1 is LNHNV and CDR2 is YYDKDF in the germline V gene (reference sequence). The CDR3 is 13 residues long.

The chain employs TRBV12-5 and TRBJ1-6; TRBD1 is a possible D gene (6 bases). In germline, CDR1 is LGHNT, CDR2 FRNRAP. This CDR3 is 14 amino acids long. V dropped 2 bases and J dropped 11 bases, with 13 bases sitting between them. The CDR3 loop is CASGLSGVRTPLHF. In DNA, the CDR3 is TGTGCTAGTGGTTTGTCAGGGGTCCGGACACCCCTCCACTTT.

This CDR3 is CASSLGQGSLAGGKETQYF. In nucleotides, the CDR3 is TGTGCCAGCAGCTTAGGCCAGGGTTCGCTAGCGGGAGGAAAAGAGACCCAGTACTTC. The gene calls are TRBV7-6 and TRBJ2-5; 11 bases fit TRBD2. This CDR3 is 19 amino acids long. Losses at the gene ends were 1 base for V and 3 bases for J; bases not matched to a gene: 13. Per germline, CDR1 SGHVS and CDR2 FNYEAQ.

The rearrangement links TRBV6-6 to TRBJ1-1, with TRBD1 matching over 8 bases. Per the germline V gene, CDR1 is MNHNY and CDR2 is SVGAGI (reference sequence). The CDR3 sequence is 15 residues long. The J segment lost 4 bases and the V segment lost 3 bases, leaving 7 bases of the junction unmatched. CDR3 DNA: TGTGCCAGCAGTTATCGACAGGGGTCAGCCACTGAAGCTTTCTTT. Protein sequence: CASSYRQGSATEAFF.

The chain joins TRBV7-9 to TRBJ2-3; 7 positions agree with TRBD2. V shed 3 bases, J shed 0 bases, and the junction held 3 bases outside the gene matches. Germline-derived CDR1 and CDR2 are SEHNR and FQNEAQ (reference sequence). The CDR3 is 15 residues long. CDR3: CASSLGSGSTDTQYF. Here the CDR3 DNA reads TGTGCCAGCAGCTTGGGTAGCGGGAGCACAGATACGCAGTATTTT. The variable domain in full, completed from reference TRBV7-9 and TRBJ2-3, reads DTGVSQNPRHKITKRGQNVTFRCDPISEHNRLYWYRQTLGQGPEFLTYFQNEAQLEKSRLLSDRFSAERPKGSFSTLEIQRTEQGDSAMYLCASSLGSGSTDTQYFGPGTRLTVL.

This sequence joins TRBV4-3 and TRBJ2-7, with TRBD2 identical over 7 bases. The V gene's germline CDR1 is LGHNA and CDR2 YSLEER. CDR3 length: 14 residues. After removal of 1 base from V and 3 bases from J, the junction contained 3 bases not matched to a gene. CDR3 amino acids: CASSQAPGGYEQYF. The CDR3 coding sequence is TGCGCCAGCAGCCAAGCTCCGGGAGGCTACGAGCAGTACTTC.

V is TRBV5-1 and J is TRBJ1-2; D perhaps matches TRBD1 (5 bases). V was shortened by 4 bases and J by 1 base, with 20 bases between the two germline ends. The CDR3 has 17 amino acids. From germline, CDR1 is SGHRS and CDR2 YFSETQ. The CDR3 DNA follows: TGCGCCAGCAGCCCGTTCGACAGACGGGCGGTTAACTATGGCTACACCTTC. It encodes CASSPFDRRAVNYGYTF.

The CDR3 reads CASSYFSRQGGGKLFF. CDR3 nucleotide sequence: TGTGCCAGCAGTTACTTTTCCCGACAGGGGGGAGGAAAACTGTTTTTT. The J gene is TRBJ1-4, the V gene TRBV6-5; 9 bases fit TRBD1. The CDR3 sequence is 16 residues long. CDR1 MNHEY and CDR2 SVGAGI come from the germline V gene. V lost 1 base to trimming and J lost 10 bases; unmatched junction nucleotides: 10.

V usage is TRBV30 and J usage is TRBJ1-5, with no clear D. V was cut by 1 base and J by 0 bases, with 7 bases left in between. The CDR3 runs to 14 residues. CDR1 is GTSNPN and CDR2 is SVGIG in the germline V gene (reference sequence). The DNA for the CDR3 is TGTGCCTGGAGTGGAGGGCTTAGCAATCAGCCCCAGCATTTT. It translates to CAWSGGLSNQPQHF.

The V call is TRBV27, the J call TRBJ2-3, with unresolved D. V lost 5 bases and J lost 3, with 15 bases in between. Germline CDR1 is MNHEY and CDR2 is SMNVEV (reference sequence). The CDR3 is 15 amino acids. The CDR3 loop is CASSNWRGLTDTQYF. As DNA, the CDR3 is TGTGCCAGCAGTAATTGGAGAGGCCTTACAGATACGCAGTATTTT.

The rearrangement joins TRBV9 to TRBJ2-3; possible D gene TRBD2, 5 bases. From germline, CDR1 is SGDLS and CDR2 YYNGEE. V lost 3 bases to trimming and J lost 2 bases, with 13 bases between them. The CDR3 runs 15 residues. CDR3 DNA sequence: TGTGCCAGCAGCGGTGCGGGCCTACACACAGATACGCAGTATTTT. Its protein is CASSGAGLHTDTQYF.

The chain carries TRBV29-1 and TRBJ2-4; D might be TRBD1 (6 bases). Trimming stripped 4 bases from V and 0 bases from J, with 16 bases between. There are 16 residues in the CDR3. Germline V gene sequence: CDR1 SQVTM, CDR2 ANQGSEA. The CDR3 region is CSVGSGGSIAKNIQYF. In DNA form, the CDR3 reads TGCAGCGTTGGGAGTGGGGGCAGCATAGCCAAAAACATTCAGTACTTC.

This clone showed up just a few times. This rearrangement joins TRBV6-5 to TRBJ1-3; D ambiguous. Deletions cut 6 bases from V and 0 bases from J, with 9 bases between. The CDR3 loop spans 14 amino acids. Germline CDR1 is MNHEY and CDR2 is SVGAGI. This chain's CDR3 is CASRGTYSGNTIYF. The DNA of the CDR3 is TGTGCCAGCAGGGGCACCTACTCTGGAAACACCATATATTTT.

The chain uses TRBV4-3 and TRBJ2-7; TRBD1 agrees at 9 bases. Germline V CDR1 and CDR2: LGHNA, YSLEER. The CDR3 runs 15 residues. The V and J ends lost 7 bases and 4 bases, in that order; junction bases with no gene match: 11. CDR3 in amino acids: CASTPPDRGWYEQYF. The CDR3, as DNA: TGCGCCAGCACCCCCCCGGACAGGGGCTGGTACGAGCAGTACTTC.

This clone has a single count. The genes are TRBV19 and TRBJ1-3; D is ambiguous. The CDR3 is made up of 15 amino acids. Trimming stripped 1 base from V and 0 bases from J, with 7 bases between. The germline gives CDR1 LNHDA, CDR2 SQIVND (reference sequence). In DNA, the CDR3 is TGTGCCAGTAGTATAGGGCATTCCTCTGGAAACACCATATATTTT. As protein: CASSIGHSSGNTIYF.

This chain joins TRBV30 and TRBJ2-7; TRBD1 aligns across 9 bases. This CDR3 comprises 13 residues. Germline V gene lookup returns CDR1 GTSNPN and CDR2 SVGIG (reference sequence). The ends lost 3 bases at V and 7 bases at J; junction bases unmatched: 7. The CDR3 protein is CAWRGTTGGEQYF. CDR3 DNA sequence: TGTGCCTGGAGGGGCACGACAGGGGGGGAGCAGTACTTC.

V usage is TRBV18 and J usage is TRBJ2-1, with TRBD2 as a possible D gene (6 bases). The CDR3 covers 16 residues. The germline gives CDR1 KGHSH, CDR2 LQKENI. The V end was cut by 2 bases, the J end by 0 bases, with 11 bases between. CDR3: CASSPAAGNSYNEQFF. The CDR3 nucleotides are TGTGCCAGCTCACCAGCGGCGGGAAACTCCTACAATGAGCAGTTCTTC.

This clone was recorded only once. The chain joins TRBV29-1 to TRBJ1-1; weak D call: TRBD1 (5 bases). Germline CDR1 is SQVTM and CDR2 is ANQGSEA. Trimming took off 0 bases at V and 10 bases at J, with 12 bases between the two ends. The CDR3 contains 12 residues. In nucleotides, the CDR3 is TGCAGCGTTGAAGACGGGGGGAAACGAGCTTTCTTT. It codes for CSVEDGGKRAFF. Based on the CDR3 plus reference TRBV29-1 and TRBJ1-1, the full variable domain is SAVISQKPSRDICQRGTSLTIQCQVDSQVTMMFWYRQQPGQSLTLIATANQGSEATYESGFVIDKFPISRPNLTFSTLTVSNMSPEDSSIYLCSVEDGGKRAFFGQGTRLTVV.

The J gene is TRBJ1-1, the V gene TRBV11-2; unclear D gene. Trimming shortened V by 2 bases and J by 6 bases, and 13 bases separated the two germline ends. The CDR3 covers 14 residues. Looked up from germline, CDR1 is SGHAT and CDR2 is FQNNGV. CDR3 amino acids: CASSLNGRISEAFF. As DNA, the CDR3 is TGTGCCAGCAGCTTAAACGGTCGAATATCTGAAGCTTTCTTT.

The chain uses TRBV5-1 and TRBJ2-5, with 11 bases matching TRBD1. The CDR3 totals 16 residues. Germline V CDR1 and CDR2: SGHRS, YFSETQ. The V segment lost 4 bases and the J segment 5 bases; nucleotides outside the gene matches: 10. CDR3: CASSLGQGETWETQYF. The DNA of the CDR3 is TGCGCCAGCAGCCTGGGACAGGGGGAAACGTGGGAGACCCAGTACTTC. Drawing the rest from reference TRBV5-1 and TRBJ2-5, the complete variable domain is KAGVTQTPRYLIKTRGQQVTLSCSPISGHRSVSWYQQTPGQGLQFLFEYFSETQRNKGNFPGRFSGRQFSNSRSEMNVSTLELGDSALYLCASSLGQGETWETQYFGPGTRLLVL.

The CDR3 spells CASSLSTPGLAGVLEDNEQFF. CDR3 coding DNA: TGTGCCAGCAGCTTATCGACCCCGGGACTAGCGGGAGTCTTGGAAGACAATGAGCAGTTCTTC. The rearrangement links TRBV13 to TRBJ2-1; 14 bases line up with TRBD2. V was clipped by 2 bases and J by 5 bases; unmatched bases: 17. The CDR3 covers 21 residues. Germline V gene lookup returns CDR1 PRHDT and CDR2 FYEKMQ (reference sequence).

This rearrangement joins TRBV7-6 to TRBJ2-1, with 8 bases matching TRBD2. Losses at the gene ends were 5 bases for V and 6 bases for J; bases not matched to a gene: 9. The CDR3 is 15 amino acids. Germline V CDR1 and CDR2: SGHVS, FNYEAQ. CDR3 bases: TGTGCCAGCAGCCCCGGGACTAGTAAGGGCAATGAGCAGTTCTTC. Protein: CASSPGTSKGNEQFF.

The V gene is TRBV18, the J gene TRBJ2-1; 8 bases map to TRBD2. This CDR3 comprises 15 residues. V lost 5 bases, J lost 7 bases, and 10 bases stayed unmatched. Germline CDR1 is KGHSH and CDR2 is LQKENI. This chain's CDR3 is CASSMGLVPLNEQFF. CDR3 sequence (DNA): TGTGCCAGCTCAATGGGACTAGTTCCTTTGAATGAGCAGTTCTTC.